The 20 T cell receptor beta chains below were found in one sample sequenced in a study of spatial heterogeneity in lung cancer. In TCRdb, the 5' RACE reads were re-called with MiXCR into one record per CDR3 protein. The table lists 40,000 to 45,000 distinct CDR3 sequences, 6.8% of them singletons, with around 45% in the top ten. Documented time point: sample taken at primary tumor resection. Sequenced here: PBMCs, sampled at surgery. Source of these receptors: a female donor with early-stage non-small cell lung cancer.

This clonotype appeared a few times. The chain combines TRBV9 with TRBJ2-3, with 9 bases fitting TRBD2. The ends lost 2 bases at V and 0 bases at J; junction bases unmatched: 1. The germline V gene encodes CDR1 SGDLS and CDR2 YYNGEE. This CDR3 is built from 15 residues. CDR3 nucleotides: TGTGCCAGCAGCGTGAGCGGGGGGAGCACAGATACGCAGTATTTT. It yields the protein CASSVSGGSTDTQYF.

This sequence joins TRBV3-1 and TRBJ1-6, with no clear D. Germline V gene sequence: CDR1 LGHDT, CDR2 YNNKEL (reference sequence). There are 13 residues in the CDR3. V was shortened by 4 bases and J by 6 bases, with 7 bases between the two germline ends. CDR3 loop: CASSPGRNSPLHF. CDR3 bases: TGTGCCAGCAGCCCGGGCCGTAATTCACCCCTCCACTTT.

V usage is TRBV20-1 and J usage is TRBJ1-4, with TRBD1 identical over 9 bases. The CDR3 runs to 14 residues. The germline V gene encodes CDR1 DFQATT and CDR2 SNEGSKA (reference sequence). J gave up 8 bases and V 6 bases, and 10 bases lay outside the gene matches. The DNA of the CDR3 is TGCAGTGCCCGAACCGGGACAGGGATGGAAAAACTGTTTTTT. Its protein is CSARTGTGMEKLFF.

A single count supports this clonotype. This sequence joins TRBV20-1 and TRBJ2-2; 12 bases line up with TRBD2. Losses at the gene ends were 1 base for V and 1 base for J; bases not matched to a gene: 1. From germline, CDR1 is DFQATT and CDR2 SNEGSKA (reference sequence). The CDR3 sequence is 16 residues long. The CDR3, as DNA: TGCAGTGCTAGAGGACTAGCGGGGGTGAACACCGGGGAGCTGTTTTTT. Encoded protein: CSARGLAGVNTGELFF.

The genes are TRBV18 and TRBJ1-1, with 11 bases matching TRBD1. Germline lookup yields CDR1 KGHSH and CDR2 LQKENI. Losses at the gene ends were 5 bases for V and 5 bases for J; bases not matched to a gene: 13. CDR3 length equals 17 residues. CDR3 protein: CASSLPGTGGAGTEAFF. The CDR3, as DNA: TGTGCCAGCTCATTACCCGGGACAGGGGGTGCGGGTACTGAAGCTTTCTTT.

This clonotype showed up many times. The J gene is TRBJ2-3, the V gene TRBV7-9; 13 nucleotides line up with TRBD2. This CDR3 region has 16 residues. The ends lost 5 bases at V and 5 bases at J; junction bases unmatched: 7. The germline CDR1 and CDR2 sequences are SEHNR and FQNEAQ (reference sequence). CDR3 protein: CASSTGLAGTIDTQYF. CDR3 nucleotides: TGTGCCAGCAGCACGGGACTAGCGGGGACAATAGATACGCAGTATTTT. Variable domain in full (rest from reference TRBV7-9 and TRBJ2-3): DTGVSQNPRHKITKRGQNVTFRCDPISEHNRLYWYRQTLGQGPEFLTYFQNEAQLEKSRLLSDRFSAERPKGSFSTLEIQRTEQGDSAMYLCASSTGLAGTIDTQYFGPGTRLTVL.

This clonotype was counted many times. CDR3 amino acids: CAGGTPGNYGYTF. The CDR3, as DNA: TGTGCCGGCGGGACACCGGGTAACTATGGCTACACCTTC. This sequence joins TRBV12-3 or TRBV12-4 and TRBJ1-2, with a tentative D call TRBD1 (6 bases). The CDR3 has 13 amino acids. The germline V and J ends were trimmed by 11 bases and 1 base, with 14 bases remaining between them.

A few counts support this clonotype. This chain uses TRBV3-1 with TRBJ2-7; D is uncertain. Germline assignment: CDR1 LGHDT and CDR2 YNNKEL (reference sequence). The CDR3 loop spans 13 amino acids. Trimming shortened V by 8 bases and J by 6 bases, and 17 bases separated the two germline ends. The CDR3 is CASSRLQTSEQYF. The CDR3 DNA sequence: TGTGCCAGCTCCCGGCTCCAAACATCCGAGCAGTACTTC.

The sample holds one count of this clonotype. The gene calls are TRBV19 and TRBJ2-3; D remains unclear. The CDR3 sequence is 11 residues long. V gave up 3 bases and J gave up 5 bases, with 3 bases separating them. Germline-derived CDR1 and CDR2 are LNHDA and SQIVND (reference sequence). The CDR3 spells CASSIQDTQYF. The CDR3 coding sequence is TGTGCCAGTAGTATCCAAGATACGCAGTATTTT.

This clonotype was recorded many times. The rearrangement joins TRBV5-1 to TRBJ1-5; TRBD1 aligns across 8 bases. Germline values: CDR1 SGHRS, CDR2 YFSETQ. The CDR3 runs to 13 residues. V shed 4 bases, J shed 7 bases, and the junction held 4 bases outside the gene matches. The CDR3 here is CASSPQGEQPQHF. DNA for the CDR3: TGCGCCAGCAGCCCACAGGGGGAGCAGCCCCAGCATTTT. Using reference TRBV5-1 and TRBJ1-5 for the parts outside the CDR3, the full variable domain is KAGVTQTPRYLIKTRGQQVTLSCSPISGHRSVSWYQQTPGQGLQFLFEYFSETQRNKGNFPGRFSGRQFSNSRSEMNVSTLELGDSALYLCASSPQGEQPQHFGDGTRLSIL.

This clonotype was observed many times. This sequence joins TRBV18 and TRBJ2-5, with a tentative D call TRBD1 (5 bases). The V gene's germline CDR1 is KGHSH and CDR2 LQKENI. This CDR3 has 14 residues. Trimming left V 4 bases short and J 1 base short, with 10 bases between. CDR3 sequence (DNA): TGTGCCAGCTCACAACGGACAATCCAAGAGACCCAGTACTTC. Its protein is CASSQRTIQETQYF.

This clonotype was observed at least ten times. The gene calls are TRBV6-1 and TRBJ1-6; the D is unclear. This CDR3 is 12 amino acids long. The V end lost 0 bases, the J end lost 8 bases, and 2 bases lay between the germline ends. Per the germline V gene, CDR1 is MNHNS and CDR2 is SASEGT. CDR3 residues: CASSEAYSPLHF. The CDR3 bases are TGTGCCAGCAGTGAAGCTTATTCACCCCTCCACTTT.

Many counts were recorded for this clonotype. This chain joins TRBV5-1 and TRBJ2-7, with D tentatively TRBD1 (5 bases). V was cut by 6 bases and J by 1 base, with 14 bases left in between. The germline V gene has CDR1 SGHRS and CDR2 YFSETQ. The CDR3 extends over 14 amino acids. For the CDR3, the DNA is TGCGCCAGCACCCGGACGGACACTTCCTACGAGCAGTACTTC. Amino acids: CASTRTDTSYEQYF.

This clonotype was found many times. The chain uses TRBV12-3 or TRBV12-4 and TRBJ1-3; the D is unclear. V was shortened by 5 bases and J by 7 bases, with 15 bases between the two germline ends. There are 14 residues in the CDR3. The CDR3: CASSPNQEVNTIYF. As DNA, the CDR3 is TGTGCCAGCAGTCCCAACCAGGAGGTGAACACCATATATTTT.

In this sample, this clonotype turned up many times. The rearrangement joins TRBV29-1 to TRBJ2-1, with 11 nucleotides matching TRBD2. The germline gives CDR1 SQVTM, CDR2 ANQGSEA. The V gene end was trimmed by 8 bases and the J gene end by 0 bases; junction bases not matched to a gene: 12. This CDR3 contains 17 residues. This CDR3 is CSTRWASGGSSYNEQFF. The CDR3 region has the DNA TGCAGCACACGTTGGGCTAGCGGGGGGAGCTCCTACAATGAGCAGTTCTTC.

The chain is built from TRBV20-1 and TRBJ1-1; D gene ambiguous. CDR3 length: 12 residues. V lost 3 bases and J 1 base, leaving 6 bases between the germline ends. CDR1 and CDR2 (germline): DFQATT, SNEGSKA (reference sequence). CDR3 residues: CSASHGNTEAFF. The CDR3 coding sequence is TGCAGTGCTAGCCACGGGAACACTGAAGCTTTCTTT.

This chain links TRBV5-1 with TRBJ2-5, with TRBD2 as a possible D gene (5 bases). Germline-derived CDR1 and CDR2 are SGHRS and YFSETQ. The CDR3 spans 13 residues. Trimming shortened V by 6 bases and J by 1 base, and 10 bases separated the two germline ends. This CDR3 reads CASMLEGQETQYF. As DNA, the CDR3 is TGCGCCAGCATGTTAGAGGGCCAAGAGACCCAGTACTTC.

This clonotype was counted many times. No conserved phenylalanine or tryptophan is present at the end of the CDR3, so a read error is the likely explanation. The limits of the CDR3 on the DNA are not certain, so only TCRdb's listed CDR3 is given. V usage is TRBV4-3 and J usage is TRBJ1-1. CDR1 and CDR2 from the germline V gene are LGHNA and YSLEER. The CDR3 region is 10 residues in length, termini included. CDR3 protein: CASSQDWVFQ.

V is TRBV18 and J is TRBJ2-1; D unresolved. V lost 2 bases, J lost 4 bases, and 12 bases lay in between. The germline V gene encodes CDR1 KGHSH and CDR2 LQKENI. CDR3 length: 15 amino acids. This CDR3 is CASSPMTETYNEQFF. The CDR3 DNA reads TGTGCCAGCTCACCAATGACGGAAACTTACAATGAGCAGTTCTTC.

The chain joins TRBV6-2 or TRBV6-3 to TRBJ1-5; 8 nucleotides align to TRBD1. The junction had 12 bases not matched to a gene; V was cut back by 5 bases and J by 6 bases. The CDR3 has 16 amino acids. The germline V gene encodes CDR1 MNHEY and CDR2 SVGEGT. The CDR3 DNA is TGTGCCAGCAGTAGTTCCAGGGGGCAGTTGGGTCAGCCCCAGCATTTT. As protein: CASSSSRGQLGQPQHF.